Listed here are 14 T cell receptor beta chains from one sample, sequenced in a study of technical replicates of blood from several donors. Libraries were prepared by immunoSEQ multiplex PCR; TCRdb keeps only in-frame clonotypes and omits some of them. The table has about 82,000 clones, 90% to 95% seen once. Sequenced: T cells isolated from PBMCs. These receptors came from a human donor in good health.

This rearrangement joins TRBV28 to TRBJ1-2, with 8 bases lining up with TRBD1. J gave up 8 bases and V 2 bases, and 19 bases lay outside the gene matches. This CDR3 is 18 amino acids long. CDR1 and CDR2 from the germline V gene are MDHEN and SYDVKM. The CDR3 here is CASSLQSEQGVYLVGYTF. CDR3 sequence (DNA): TGTGCCAGCAGTTTACAATCGGAACAGGGGGTGTACCTCGTCGGCTACACCTTC.

V gene TRBV28 combines with J gene TRBJ2-1; 9 bases match TRBD2. The CDR3 has 15 amino acids. CDR1 is MDHEN, CDR2 SYDVKM, per germline. V was clipped by 2 bases and J by 8 bases; unmatched bases: 7. This chain's CDR3 is CASSLTREGPDEQFF. The CDR3 DNA reads TGTGCCAGCAGTTTAACGCGGGAGGGTCCCGATGAGCAGTTCTTC.

The rearrangement uses TRBV9 and TRBJ2-3; 7 bases are a match to TRBD1. V lost 4 bases and J lost 7; bases outside the gene matches: 6. Germline-derived CDR1 and CDR2 are SGDLS and YYNGEE. This CDR3 comprises 13 residues. DNA for the CDR3: TGTGCCAGCAGCACCCAGGGGGTGTATACGCAGTATTTT. It translates to CASSTQGVYTQYF.

The rearrangement uses TRBV30 and TRBJ2-3; D remains ambiguous. CDR1 is GTSNPN, CDR2 SVGIG, per germline (reference sequence). This CDR3 spans 12 amino acids. V was pared by 2 bases and J by 5 bases, with 8 bases between. The CDR3 protein is CAWSRVVDTQYF. In DNA, the CDR3 is TGTGCCTGGAGTCGGGTTGTAGATACGCAGTATTTT.

The chain combines TRBV6-1 with TRBJ2-4; maybe TRBD2 (5 bases). V dropped 1 base and J dropped 1 base, with 11 bases sitting between them. Germline CDR1 MNHNS, CDR2 SASEGT. The CDR3 contains 16 residues. In DNA, the CDR3 is TGTGCCAGCAGTGAAGTGGGAGTTACGGCCAAAAACATTCAGTACTTC. Protein: CASSEVGVTAKNIQYF.

This chain uses TRBV28 with TRBJ1-2; D is unresolved. The V gene lost 7 bases and the J gene lost 3 bases, with 12 bases spanning the gap. This CDR3 contains 13 residues. The germline CDR1 and CDR2 sequences are MDHEN and SYDVKM. CDR3: CASNPPLDYGYTF. In DNA form, the CDR3 reads TGTGCCAGCAACCCCCCATTAGACTATGGCTACACCTTC.

V usage is TRBV5-6 and J usage is TRBJ1-5; 7 positions match TRBD1. Germline loops: CDR1 SGHDT, CDR2 YYEEEE. The CDR3 length is 14 residues. V shed 4 bases, J shed 2 bases, and the junction held 3 bases outside the gene matches. CDR3 region: CASSEGTGNQPQHF. Here the CDR3 DNA reads TGTGCCAGCAGCGAAGGGACAGGCAATCAGCCCCAGCATTTT.

The chain employs TRBV5-1 and TRBJ1-1, with D unclear. The CDR3 is made up of 14 amino acids. V was pared by 2 bases and J by 0 bases, with 8 bases between. Germline V gene sequence: CDR1 SGHRS, CDR2 YFSETQ. The CDR3 sequence: CASSFREMNTEAFF. The CDR3 DNA reads TGCGCCAGCAGCTTCCGGGAGATGAACACTGAAGCTTTCTTT.

V and J are TRBV27 and TRBJ1-5, with D possibly TRBD1 on 5 matching bases. Trimming removed 6 bases from V and 3 bases from J, with 12 bases in between. CDR3 length equals 14 residues. Germline V gene sequence: CDR1 MNHEY, CDR2 SMNVEV (reference sequence). The DNA of the CDR3 is TGTGCCAGCAGCCCCCAGGGTGCCAATCAGCCCCAGCATTTT. This codes for CASSPQGANQPQHF.

The rearrangement uses TRBV7-3 and TRBJ2-1; 11 bases align to TRBD1. J gave up 6 bases and V 5 bases, and 6 bases lay outside the gene matches. The CDR3 spans 15 residues. Germline lookup yields CDR1 SGHTA and CDR2 FQGTGA. The CDR3 nucleotides read TGTGCCAGCAGCCAGGGACAGGGGGGTATCAATGAGCAGTTCTTC. It yields the protein CASSQGQGGINEQFF.

This clone came up once. J is TRBJ2-1 and V is TRBV2; TRBD2 agrees at 9 bases. CDR1 is SNHLY, CDR2 FYNNEI, per germline. V shed 2 bases, J shed 8 bases, and the junction held 10 bases outside the gene matches. The CDR3 contains 16 residues. This chain's CDR3 is CASSELASGIVYEQFF. The CDR3 region has the DNA TGTGCCAGCAGTGAATTAGCTAGCGGGATAGTTTATGAGCAGTTCTTC.

This sequence joins TRBV10-3 and TRBJ2-7; weak D call: TRBD2 (7 bases). V was cut by 6 bases and J by 6 bases, with 12 bases left in between. The CDR3 has 12 residues. CDR1 is ENHRY and CDR2 is SYGVKD in the germline V gene. In nucleotides, the CDR3 is TGTGCCATCAGCTGGAGGGGGGGCGAGCAGTACTTC. Translating it yields CAISWRGGEQYF.

The chain has TRBV13 and TRBJ2-3; possibly TRBD1 for D (6 bases). V lost 3 bases and J lost 5, with 15 bases in between. The CDR3 runs to 15 residues. Germline lookup yields CDR1 PRHDT and CDR2 FYEKMQ (reference sequence). The CDR3 loop is CASSFRQAQQDTQYF. CDR3 DNA sequence: TGTGCCAGCAGCTTTAGACAGGCCCAACAAGATACGCAGTATTTT.

The chain joins TRBV14 to TRBJ1-1, with a weak D call TRBD1 (5 bases). This CDR3 region has 13 residues. Trimming took 2 bases from V and 7 from J, leaving 11 bases between them. The germline V gene has CDR1 SGHDN and CDR2 FVKESK. The CDR3 here is CASSQTGAIEAFF. CDR3 DNA: TGTGCCAGCAGCCAAACAGGCGCAATTGAAGCTTTCTTT.